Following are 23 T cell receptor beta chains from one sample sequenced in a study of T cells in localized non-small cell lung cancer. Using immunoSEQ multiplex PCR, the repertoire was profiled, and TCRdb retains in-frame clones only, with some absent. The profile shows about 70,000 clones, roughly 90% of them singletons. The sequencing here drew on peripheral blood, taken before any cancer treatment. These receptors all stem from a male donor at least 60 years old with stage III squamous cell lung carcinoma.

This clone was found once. This chain's CDR3 is CASSLGQGARSEKLFF. The CDR3 region has the DNA TGTGCCAGCAGTTTAGGGCAGGGGGCGCGAAGTGAAAAACTGTTTTTT. The chain couples TRBV27 to TRBJ1-4; 8 bases are shared with TRBD1. CDR1 MNHEY and CDR2 SMNVEV come from the germline V gene (reference sequence). V dropped 2 bases and J dropped 7; count of bases not matched to a gene: 9. The CDR3 has 16 amino acids.

CDR3 protein: CASSYSPHYGYTF. The CDR3 DNA follows: TGTGCCAGCAGTTACTCTCCCCACTATGGCTACACCTTC. V is TRBV6-5 and J is TRBJ1-2; D call uncertain. Trimming cost V 0 bases and J 3 bases, with 5 bases left between them. Per the germline V gene, CDR1 is MNHEY and CDR2 is SVGAGI. CDR3 length: 13 amino acids.

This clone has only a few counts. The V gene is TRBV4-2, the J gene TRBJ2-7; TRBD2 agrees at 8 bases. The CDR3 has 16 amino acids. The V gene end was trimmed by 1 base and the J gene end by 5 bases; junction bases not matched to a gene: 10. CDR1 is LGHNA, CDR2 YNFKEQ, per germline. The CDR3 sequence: CASSQVAGGGSNEQYF. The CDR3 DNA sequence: TGTGCCAGCAGCCAAGTTGCGGGGGGCGGGTCAAACGAGCAGTACTTC.

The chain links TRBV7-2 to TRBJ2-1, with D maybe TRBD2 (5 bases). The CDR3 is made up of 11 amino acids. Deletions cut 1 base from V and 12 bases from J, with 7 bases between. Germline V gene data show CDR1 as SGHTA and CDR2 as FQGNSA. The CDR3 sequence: CASSLGSVQFF. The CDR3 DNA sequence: TGTGCCAGCAGCTTAGGTAGCGTGCAGTTCTTC.

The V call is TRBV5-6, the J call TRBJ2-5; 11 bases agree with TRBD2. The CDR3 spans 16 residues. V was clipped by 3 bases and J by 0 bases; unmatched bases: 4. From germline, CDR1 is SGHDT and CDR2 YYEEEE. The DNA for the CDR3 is TGTGCCAGCAGCTATAGACTAGCGGGGTACCAAGAGACCCAGTACTTC. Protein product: CASSYRLAGYQETQYF.

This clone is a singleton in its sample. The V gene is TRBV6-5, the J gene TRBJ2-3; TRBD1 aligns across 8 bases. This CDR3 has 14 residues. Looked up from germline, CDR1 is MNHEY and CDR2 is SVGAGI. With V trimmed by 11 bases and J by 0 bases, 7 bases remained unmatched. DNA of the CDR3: TGTGCCTGCCGACGGACAGGGAGCACAGATACGCAGTATTTT. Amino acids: CACRRTGSTDTQYF.

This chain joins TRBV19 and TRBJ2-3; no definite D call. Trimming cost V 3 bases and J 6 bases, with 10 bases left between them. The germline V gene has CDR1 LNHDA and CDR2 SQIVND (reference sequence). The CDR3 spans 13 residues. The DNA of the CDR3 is TGTGCCAGTAGTATTTCACGGTCGGATACGCAGTATTTT. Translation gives CASSISRSDTQYF.

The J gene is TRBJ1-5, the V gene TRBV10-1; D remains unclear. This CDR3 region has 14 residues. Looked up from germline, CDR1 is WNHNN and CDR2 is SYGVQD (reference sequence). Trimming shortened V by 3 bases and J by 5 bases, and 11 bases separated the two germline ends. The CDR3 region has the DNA TGCGCCAGCAGTGAAGGAGGCGATTATCAGCCCCAGCATTTT. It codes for CASSEGGDYQPQHF.

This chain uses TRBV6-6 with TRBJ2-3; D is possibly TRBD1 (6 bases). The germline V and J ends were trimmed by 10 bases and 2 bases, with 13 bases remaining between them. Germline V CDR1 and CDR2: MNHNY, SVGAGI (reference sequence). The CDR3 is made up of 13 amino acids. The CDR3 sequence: CATTQGNTDTQYF. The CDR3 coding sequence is TGTGCCACTACACAGGGAAACACAGATACGCAGTATTTT.

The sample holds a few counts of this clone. Here the CDR3 reads CASSFKGNNSPLHF. The CDR3 DNA reads as TGTGCCAGCAGCTTCAAAGGGAATAATTCACCCCTCCACTTT. The chain links TRBV11-1 to TRBJ1-6; D is unclear. The CDR3 covers 14 residues. From germline, CDR1 is SGHAT and CDR2 FQDESV (reference sequence). V was shortened by 3 bases and J by 5 bases, with 8 bases between the two germline ends.

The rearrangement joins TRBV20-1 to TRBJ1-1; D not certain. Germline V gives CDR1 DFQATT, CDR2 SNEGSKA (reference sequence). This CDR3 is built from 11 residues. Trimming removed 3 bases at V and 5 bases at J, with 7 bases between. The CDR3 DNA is TGCAGTGCTAGTCAGGCGACTGAAGCTTTCTTT. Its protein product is CSASQATEAFF.

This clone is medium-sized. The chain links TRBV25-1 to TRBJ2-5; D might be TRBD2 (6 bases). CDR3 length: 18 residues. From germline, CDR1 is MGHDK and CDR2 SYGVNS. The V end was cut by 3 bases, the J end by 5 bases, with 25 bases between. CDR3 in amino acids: CASSETGTPLGGRETQYF. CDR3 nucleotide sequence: TGTGCCAGCAGTGAGACCGGGACCCCCTTGGGAGGTCGGGAGACCCAGTACTTC.

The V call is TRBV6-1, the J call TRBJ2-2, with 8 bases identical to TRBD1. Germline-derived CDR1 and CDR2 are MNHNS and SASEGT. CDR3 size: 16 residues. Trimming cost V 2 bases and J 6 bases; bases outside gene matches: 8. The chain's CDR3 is CASSEYATGDAGELFF. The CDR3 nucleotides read TGTGCCAGCAGTGAATACGCGACAGGGGACGCCGGGGAGCTGTTTTTT.

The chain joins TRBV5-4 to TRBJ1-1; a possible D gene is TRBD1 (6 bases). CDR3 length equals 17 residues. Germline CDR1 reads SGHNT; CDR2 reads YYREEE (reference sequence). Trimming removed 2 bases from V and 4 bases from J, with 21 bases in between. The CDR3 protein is CASSLMGGAFAGTEAFF. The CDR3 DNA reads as TGTGCCAGCAGCTTAATGGGGGGCGCCTTTGCCGGCACTGAAGCTTTCTTT.

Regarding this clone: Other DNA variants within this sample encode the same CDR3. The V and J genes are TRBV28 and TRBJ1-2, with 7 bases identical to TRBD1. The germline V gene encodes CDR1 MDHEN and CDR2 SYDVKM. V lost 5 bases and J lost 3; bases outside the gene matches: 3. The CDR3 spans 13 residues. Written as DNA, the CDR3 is TGTGCCAGCAGTCCGGACAGGTACTATGGCTACACCTTC. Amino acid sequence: CASSPDRYYGYTF.

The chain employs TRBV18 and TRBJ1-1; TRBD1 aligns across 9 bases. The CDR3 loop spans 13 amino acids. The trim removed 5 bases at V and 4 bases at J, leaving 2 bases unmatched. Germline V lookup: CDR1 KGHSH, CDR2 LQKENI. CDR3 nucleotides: TGTGCCAGCTCAGGGACAGGGACCACTGAAGCTTTCTTT. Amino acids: CASSGTGTTEAFF.

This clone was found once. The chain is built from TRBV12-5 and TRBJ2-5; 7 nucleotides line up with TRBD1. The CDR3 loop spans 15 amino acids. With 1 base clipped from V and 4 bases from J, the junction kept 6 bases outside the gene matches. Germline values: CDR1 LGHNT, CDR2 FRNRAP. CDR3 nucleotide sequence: TGTGCTAGTGGTTTGGGACAGGGCATGGGAGAGACCCAGTACTTC. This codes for CASGLGQGMGETQYF.

The CDR3 sequence is CASSSGGYSNQPQHF. DNA of the CDR3: TGTGCCAGCAGTTCCGGGGGGTATAGCAATCAGCCCCAGCATTTT. The V gene is TRBV6-5, the J gene TRBJ1-5; tentative D call: TRBD1 (5 bases). Trimming shortened V by 4 bases and J by 0 bases, and 10 bases separated the two germline ends. The V gene's germline CDR1 is MNHEY and CDR2 SVGAGI. The CDR3 runs 15 residues.

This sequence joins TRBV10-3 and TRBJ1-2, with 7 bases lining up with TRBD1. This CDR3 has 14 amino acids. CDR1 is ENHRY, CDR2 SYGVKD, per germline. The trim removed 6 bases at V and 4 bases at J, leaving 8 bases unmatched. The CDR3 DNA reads TGTGCCATCAGCCCTGACAGGGAAGCCTATGGCTACACCTTC. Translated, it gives CAISPDREAYGYTF.

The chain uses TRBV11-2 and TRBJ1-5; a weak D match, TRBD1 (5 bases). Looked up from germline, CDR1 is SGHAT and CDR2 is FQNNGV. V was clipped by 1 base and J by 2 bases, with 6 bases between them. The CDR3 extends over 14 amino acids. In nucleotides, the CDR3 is TGTGCCAGCAGCTTAGCGGGGGGCAATCAGCCCCAGCATTTT. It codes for CASSLAGGNQPQHF.

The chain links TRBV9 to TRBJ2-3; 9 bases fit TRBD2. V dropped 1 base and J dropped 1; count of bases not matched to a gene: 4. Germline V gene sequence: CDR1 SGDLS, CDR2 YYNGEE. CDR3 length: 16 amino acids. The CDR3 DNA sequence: TGTGCCAGCAGCGTAAAGAGCGGGGGGCGCACAGATACGCAGTATTTT. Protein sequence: CASSVKSGGRTDTQYF.

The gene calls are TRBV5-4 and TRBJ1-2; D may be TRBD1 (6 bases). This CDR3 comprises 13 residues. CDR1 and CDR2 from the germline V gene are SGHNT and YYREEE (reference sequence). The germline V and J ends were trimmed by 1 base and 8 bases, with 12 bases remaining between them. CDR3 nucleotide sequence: TGTGCCAGCAGCTTGTCCACAGGGCCCGGCTACACCTTC. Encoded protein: CASSLSTGPGYTF.

CDR3: CSAAGQQETQYF. The CDR3 DNA is TGCAGCGCCGCCGGCCAGCAAGAGACCCAGTACTTC. This chain uses TRBV29-1 with TRBJ2-5; D ambiguous. The CDR3 sequence is 12 residues long. V lost 7 bases and J lost 2, with 11 bases in between. From germline, CDR1 is SQVTM and CDR2 ANQGSEA.